The 29 T cell receptor beta chains below all came from one sample that was sequenced in a study of blood T cells in healthy people across ages. The authors ran a second PCR of about 7 to 12 cycles using a sample-barcoded 5' primer and a J-beta primer mix. TCRdb called the 5' RACE reads again in MiXCR, with one record for every CDR3 protein. The sample lists about 640,000 distinct CDR3 sequences; 58% were seen once. Input material: blood. The source is a man in his sixties in good health.

This clonotype was found a few times. V usage is TRBV24-1 and J usage is TRBJ2-5, with 11 positions matching TRBD2. After removal of 4 bases from V and 2 bases from J, the junction contained 2 bases not matched to a gene. This CDR3 is built from 15 residues. Germline-derived CDR1 and CDR2 are KGHDR and SFDVKD. The CDR3 sequence: CATSETSGEQETQYF. The CDR3 DNA reads TGTGCCACCAGTGAGACTAGCGGGGAGCAAGAGACCCAGTACTTC.

This chain connects TRBV21-1 to TRBJ1-5. TRBV21-1 counts as a pseudogene. The CDR3 length is 15 residues. The CDR3 DNA reads TGTGCCAGCAGCTCGAGGACGGACTTCAATCAGCCCCAGCATTTT. It translates to CASSSRTDFNQPQHF.

This clonotype was found a few times. The V gene is TRBV7-9, the J gene TRBJ1-1; the D gene is possibly TRBD1 (6 bases). Per the germline V gene, CDR1 is SEHNR and CDR2 is FQNEAQ (reference sequence). V lost 6 bases and J 0 bases, leaving 11 bases between the germline ends. This CDR3 spans 14 amino acids. The CDR3: CASRSQGMNTEAFF. The CDR3 region has the DNA TGTGCCAGCAGATCACAGGGTATGAACACTGAAGCTTTCTTT.

V gene TRBV3-1 combines with J gene TRBJ2-7; 7 bases fit TRBD1. Germline loops: CDR1 LGHDT, CDR2 YNNKEL (reference sequence). The CDR3 spans 14 residues. V was clipped by 3 bases and J by 4 bases; unmatched bases: 6. The CDR3 here is CASSHASGQYEQYF. CDR3 DNA sequence: TGTGCCAGCAGCCACGCTTCGGGACAGTACGAGCAGTACTTC.

This clonotype was detected a few times. J is TRBJ1-6 and V is TRBV7-2; D ambiguous. Germline values: CDR1 SGHTA, CDR2 FQGNSA. V dropped 1 base and J dropped 7 bases, with 8 bases sitting between them. The CDR3 length is 14 residues. CDR3 residues: CASSLVLINSPLHF. CDR3 nucleotide sequence: TGTGCCAGCAGCTTAGTGTTAATAAATTCACCCCTCCACTTT.

This chain joins TRBV3-1 and TRBJ2-5; TRBD1 matches at 8 bases. The last part of the DNA fits TRBJ2-7 better; the J call may be wrong. The CDR3 contains 14 residues. Germline loops: CDR1 LGHDT, CDR2 YNNKEL (reference sequence). The CDR3 here is CASSETGAGYEQYF. The DNA of the CDR3 is TGTGCCAGCAGCGAGACAGGGGCGGGTTACGAGCAGTACTTC.

Turning to this clonotype: One end of the junction is discordant with germline, which a read error may explain. The V call is TRBV12-3 or TRBV12-4, the J call TRBJ2-3; a weak D match, TRBD2 (6 bases). This CDR3 is 13 amino acids long. The CDR3 nucleotides are TGTGCCAGCAGCCGCGTGGGGGGAGATATGCAGTATTTT. Translating gives CASSRVGGDMQYF.

V and J are TRBV29-1 and TRBJ2-1, with 8 bases matching TRBD1. The germline V gene has CDR1 SQVTM and CDR2 ANQGSEA. CDR3 size: 11 residues. V dropped 6 bases and J dropped 6; count of bases not matched to a gene: 1. In nucleotides, the CDR3 is TGCAGCGTCCAGGGGGCCAATGAGCAGTTCTTC. Residues: CSVQGANEQFF.

The chain has TRBV6-5 and TRBJ2-1; 8 bases are shared with TRBD2. The V segment lost 4 bases and the J segment 0 bases; nucleotides outside the gene matches: 14. Per the germline V gene, CDR1 is MNHEY and CDR2 is SVGAGI. The CDR3 covers 19 residues. The CDR3 reads CASSSRTPIAGSSYNEQFF. The DNA of the CDR3 is TGTGCCAGCAGTTCCCGCACTCCCATAGCGGGGAGCTCCTACAATGAGCAGTTCTTC.

The chain links TRBV6-2 or TRBV6-3 to TRBJ1-6; 7 bases agree with TRBD1. CDR3 length: 16 amino acids. Germline V gives CDR1 MNHEY, CDR2 SVGEGT. Germline trimming cut 6 bases from V and 7 bases from J; bases unmatched to any gene: 12. For the CDR3, the DNA is TGTGCCAGCAGCCTCACGGCCCAGGGGGGAAATTCACCCCTCCACTTT. Protein: CASSLTAQGGNSPLHF.

The rearrangement joins TRBV29-1 to TRBJ2-1; 9 bases align to TRBD2. The CDR3 extends over 15 amino acids. CDR1 and CDR2 from the germline V gene are SQVTM and ANQGSEA. CDR3 nucleotides: TGCAGTGTCCCCTTAGGTAGCGGGGGCTACAATGAGCAGTTCTTC. The encoded protein is CSVPLGSGGYNEQFF.

The V gene is TRBV7-2, the J gene TRBJ2-5; D could derive from TRBD1 or TRBD2 (5 bases each). Deletions cut 5 bases from V and 5 bases from J, with 21 bases between. From germline, CDR1 is SGHTA and CDR2 FQGNSA. The CDR3 consists of 16 residues. The CDR3 DNA is TGTGCCAGCAGCCTCATGACGCAAGCTTGGGGGGAGACCCAGTACTTC. The encoded protein is CASSLMTQAWGETQYF.

This clonotype was seen a few times. V and J are TRBV20-1 and TRBJ2-7; a weak D match, TRBD2 (5 bases). V shed 4 bases and J shed 3 bases, with 16 bases lying between them. The CDR3 has 14 amino acids. The germline V gene has CDR1 DFQATT and CDR2 SNEGSKA (reference sequence). DNA for the CDR3: TGCAGTGCTACCACGGTTTCCGGGATCTACGAGCAGTACTTC. This encodes CSATTVSGIYEQYF.

V usage is TRBV7-8 and J usage is TRBJ2-5, with 7 bases matching TRBD2. CDR1 and CDR2 (germline): SGHVS, FQNEAQ. Germline trimming cut 5 bases from V and 4 bases from J; bases unmatched to any gene: 19. The CDR3 consists of 18 residues. The CDR3 protein is CASSIGYPAGVGGETQYF. In DNA form, the CDR3 reads TGTGCCAGCAGCATAGGGTATCCGGCGGGGGTGGGTGGAGAGACCCAGTACTTC.

In this sample, this clonotype turned up a few times. This chain connects TRBV2 to TRBJ2-5; 7 nucleotides match TRBD1. J lost 5 bases, V lost 2 bases, and 11 bases had no gene match. Per germline, CDR1 SNHLY and CDR2 FYNNEI. CDR3 size: 16 residues. Written as DNA, the CDR3 is TGTGCCAGCAGTGAAAGGAGGACAGGCGCGGGTGAGACCCAGTACTTC. Translating it yields CASSERRTGAGETQYF.

This chain links TRBV7-9 with TRBJ2-7; the match to TRBD2 covers 11 bases. CDR3 length: 19 residues. CDR1 is SEHNR and CDR2 is FQNEAQ in the germline V gene (reference sequence). J lost 7 bases, V lost 2 bases, and 19 bases had no gene match. CDR3 protein: CASSLIRGLADKTYNEQYF. The CDR3 coding sequence is TGTGCCAGCAGCTTAATCCGGGGACTAGCGGACAAGACCTACAATGAGCAGTACTTC. Full variable domain (missing parts from reference TRBV7-9 and TRBJ2-7): DTGVSQNPRHKITKRGQNVTFRCDPISEHNRLYWYRQTLGQGPEFLTYFQNEAQLEKSRLLSDRFSAERPKGSFSTLEIQRTEQGDSAMYLCASSLIRGLADKTYNEQYFGPGTRLTVT.

The V and J genes are TRBV7-2 and TRBJ1-4; D not resolved. This CDR3 has 15 residues. CDR1 is SGHTA, CDR2 FQGNSA, per germline. Trimming left V 1 base short and J 5 bases short, with 11 bases between. In DNA form, the CDR3 reads TGTGCCAGCAGCTTAGTAGCCAGGCAGAATGAAAAACTGTTTTTT. Translation gives CASSLVARQNEKLFF.

The chain combines TRBV21-1 with TRBJ2-7. TRBV21-1 is reported as a pseudogene. The length of the CDR3 is 13 residues. The CDR3 loop is CASSNKVSYEQYF. In nucleotides, the CDR3 is TGTGCCAGCAGCAACAAGGTAAGCTACGAGCAGTACTTC.

The V gene is TRBV20-1, the J gene TRBJ2-1; TRBD2 aligns across 10 bases. There are 13 residues in the CDR3. With 5 bases clipped from V and 4 bases from J, the junction kept 2 bases outside the gene matches. Germline V gives CDR1 DFQATT, CDR2 SNEGSKA (reference sequence). DNA of the CDR3: TGCAGTGCTGCTAGCGGGGGTTACAATGAGCAGTTCTTC. Translation: CSAASGGYNEQFF.

The V gene is TRBV6-5, the J gene TRBJ2-7, with 7 bases that match TRBD1. CDR3 length equals 13 residues. The J segment lost 4 bases and the V segment lost 6 bases, leaving 6 bases of the junction unmatched. Germline CDR1 reads MNHEY; CDR2 reads SVGAGI. CDR3 coding DNA: TGTGCCAGCAGGGAGGCAGGGGGTTACGAGCAGTACTTC. It codes for CASREAGGYEQYF.

The chain carries TRBV20-1 and TRBJ2-3, with D tentatively TRBD2 (6 bases). The CDR3 loop spans 15 amino acids. Per the germline V gene, CDR1 is DFQATT and CDR2 is SNEGSKA (reference sequence). V was cut by 1 base and J by 2 bases, with 13 bases left in between. This CDR3 is CSARGRRGFTDTQYF. In DNA, the CDR3 is TGCAGTGCTAGAGGGAGGCGGGGTTTCACAGATACGCAGTATTTT.

V gene TRBV3-1 combines with J gene TRBJ2-1, with 14 bases matching TRBD2. J lost 14 bases, V lost 10 bases, and 7 bases had no gene match. CDR1 LGHDT and CDR2 YNNKEL come from the germline V gene (reference sequence). The CDR3 totals 12 residues. The CDR3 bases are TGTGCCACCTCGGGACTAGCGGGGGAGGAGTTCTTC. This translates into CATSGLAGEEFF.

Only a few counts were recorded for this clonotype. The V and J genes are TRBV20-1 and TRBJ2-5; tentative D call: TRBD2 (7 bases). The CDR3 has 14 residues. Germline V gives CDR1 DFQATT, CDR2 SNEGSKA (reference sequence). The V end was cut by 6 bases, the J end by 4 bases, with 18 bases between. The CDR3 loop is CSAKEGGPLETQYF. The CDR3 nucleotides are TGCAGTGCCAAAGAGGGGGGGCCACTAGAGACCCAGTACTTC.

The V gene is TRBV20-1, the J gene TRBJ2-7, with a possible D match to TRBD2 (6 bases). Per germline, CDR1 DFQATT and CDR2 SNEGSKA (reference sequence). This CDR3 region has 14 residues. The V and J ends lost 4 bases and 2 bases respectively, with 15 bases between them. The CDR3 reads CSATGVQGAYEQYF. CDR3 in DNA: TGCAGTGCTACGGGGGTACAAGGCGCCTACGAGCAGTACTTC.

The CDR3 DNA follows: TGCGCCAGCAGCCAAGAAGGGGGGAGCACAGATACGCAGTATTTT. Translating gives CASSQEGGSTDTQYF. The chain links TRBV4-3 to TRBJ2-3; D might be TRBD1 or TRBD2, each matching 6 bases. This CDR3 is built from 15 residues. Germline V lookup: CDR1 LGHNA, CDR2 YSLEER. V dropped 0 bases and J dropped 0 bases, with 7 bases sitting between them.

The chain joins TRBV20-1 to TRBJ1-1; 7 bases match TRBD1. Germline CDR1 reads DFQATT; CDR2 reads SNEGSKA (reference sequence). CDR3 size: 11 residues. V lost 6 bases, J lost 6 bases, and 4 bases stayed unmatched. The CDR3 bases are TGCAGTGCCGACAGGGTATCTGAAGCTTTCTTT. Encoded protein: CSADRVSEAFF.

The rearrangement links TRBV20-1 to TRBJ1-5; 7 bases are shared with TRBD1. With V trimmed by 3 bases and J by 1 base, 6 bases remained unmatched. CDR1 and CDR2 (germline): DFQATT, SNEGSKA (reference sequence). The CDR3 is 15 residues long. The chain's CDR3 is CSARKRGLSNQPQHF. In DNA form, the CDR3 reads TGCAGTGCTAGGAAGAGGGGGCTAAGCAATCAGCCCCAGCATTTT.

This clonotype has more than one count but fewer than ten. The chain combines TRBV7-2 with TRBJ2-5; the D gene is possibly TRBD2 (6 bases). Germline V gene sequence: CDR1 SGHTA, CDR2 FQGNSA. Trimming cost V 5 bases and J 2 bases, with 15 bases left between them. This CDR3 spans 15 amino acids. The CDR3 spells CASSPRRGRQETQYF. The CDR3 nucleotides are TGTGCCAGCAGCCCCCGGAGGGGCCGTCAAGAGACCCAGTACTTC.

This clonotype occurred a few times. The rearrangement joins TRBV12-3 or TRBV12-4 to TRBJ2-3, with 11 positions matching TRBD2. Trimming at V came to 7 bases and at J to 6 bases, leaving 6 bases not matched to a gene. The CDR3 runs to 14 residues. CDR3 DNA sequence: TGTGCCAGCAAGGCTAGCGGGGGGCTTGATACGCAGTATTTT. Translation gives CASKASGGLDTQYF.